This T cell receptor (beta chain) was documented in a study of blood T cell repertoires in COVID-19. Only in-frame clones appear in the TCRdb table, and some are missing; sequencing was by immunoSEQ multiplex PCR. The sample holds under 250,000 clones, 70% to 90% seen once. Germline assignment: CDR1 KGHSH and CDR2 LQKENI. V lost 3 bases to trimming and J lost 7 bases, with 16 bases between them. The CDR3 sequence is 14 residues long. This clone has just one count. The TCR was taken from a man in his sixties with acute or convalescent COVID-19. J is TRBJ2-7 and V is TRBV18, with D tentatively TRBD1 (6 bases). Sequenced sample: peripheral blood. In DNA, the CDR3 is TGTGCCAGCTCACCTCGGACCGGGACACTTGAGCAGTACTTC. Amino acids: CASSPRTGTLEQYF. Supplemented by reference TRBV18 and TRBJ2-7, the full variable domain reads NAGVMQNPRHLVRRRGQEARLRCSPMKGHSHVYWYRQLPEEGLKFMVYLQKENIIDESGMPKERFSAEFPKEGPSILRIQQVVRGDSAAYFCASSPRTGTLEQYFGPGTRLTVT.